The clone carrying this TCR beta chain came up many times. The CDR3 covers 15 residues. Germline values: CDR1 DFQATT, CDR2 SNEGSKA (reference sequence). After removal of 3 bases from V and 3 bases from J, the junction contained 4 bases not matched to a gene. The source of the sample is a study of T cells in Graves' hyperthyroidism and ophthalmopathy. RNA transcripts provided the source from which TCR beta CDR3 regions were amplified. TCR CDR3 underwent first-round RT-PCR with the HTBI primer set. TCRdb recomputed calls from the multiplex PCR reads with MiXCR, one row per CDR3 protein. The table shows some 620,000 distinct CDR3 sequences, with 15% to 20% occurring only once.

The receptor was derived from a woman aged 30 to 39 with Graves' hyperthyroidism. Specimen: blood. The chain combines TRBV20-1 with TRBJ1-6, with 8 bases lining up with TRBD1. The CDR3 is CSARDRVGYNSPLHF. CDR3 in DNA: TGCAGTGCTAGGGACAGGGTGGGCTATAATTCACCCCTCCACTTT.